This T cell receptor beta chain was identified in a study of shared clonotypes between healthy human individuals. Looking at the study overall: Donor ages ranged 18 to 49 years: a couple of women, three men.

CD45RO-negative CD8 cells positively selected for CCR7 made up the naive population, which excluded terminally differentiated effector memory CD45RA+ cells. Study-wide findings and caveats: Larger estimated richness was generally recorded for naive subsets relative to memory subsets. Clonotypes that were shared across a handful of donors made up around 5% of naive CD4 clonotypes.

The genomic DNA of each subset was split evenly across several immunoSEQ plates. This table comes from immunoSEQ multiplex PCR, and its TCRdb copy is limited to in-frame clones, with some not included. Seen here are around 1,900,000 clones, around 93% observed once, and the top ten hold approximately 1.7%. About this clone itself: The antigen is undetermined.

In germline, CDR1 is LNHNV, CDR2 YYDKDF (reference sequence). V was trimmed by 8 bases and J by 5 bases, leaving 19 bases between them. The CDR3 loop spans 15 amino acids. This clonotype originated in a man between 18 and 35 years old in good health. Some clones in this sample may be carry-over from other donors' samples. This rearrangement joins TRBV15 to TRBJ1-5; tentative D call: TRBD1 (6 bases). The source material was naive CD8+ T cells from PBMCs. The DNA of the CDR3 is TGTGCCACCGACAATGTGGGGGGCCTGGATCAGCCCCAGCATTTT. Protein: CATDNVGGLDQPQHF. Full variable domain (missing parts from reference TRBV15 and TRBJ1-5): DAMVIQNPRYQVTQFGKPVTLSCSQTLNHNVMYWYQQKSSQAPKLLFHYYDKDFNNEADTPDNFQSRRPNTSFCFLDIRSPGLGDTAMYLCATDNVGGLDQPQHFGDGTRLSIL.